A single TCR beta chain is shown here with its context. Its antigen is undetermined. With 60 Vbeta and 13 Jbeta primers, the PCR was carried out. Sequencing was performed with immunoSEQ multiplex PCR; in TCRdb, only in-frame clones are kept and a portion is missing. The table records about 270,000 clones, 72% of them present only once. Healthy bone marrow donors made up the cohort. The ends were cut back, 3 bases at V and 1 base at J, with 7 bases in the middle. Germline V CDR1 and CDR2: SGHRS, YFSETQ. CDR3 length: 13 residues. The data were obtained in a study of cytomegalovirus exposure and HLA in healthy donors. The study's findings and limits: In a later analysis, most CMV-associated TCR beta chains appeared HLA-restricted. After further analysis at a later stage, around 17,000 TCR beta sequences were associated with HLA alleles at 0.05 false discovery rate. Reports indicate that TCR beta sequences accurately predicted the HLA-A and HLA-B alleles of most subjects.

The source material was PBMCs. The sequence was obtained from a female donor in good health and CMV-seronegative. The chain recombines TRBV5-1 with TRBJ1-1, with D hard to call. This CDR3 reads CASSSVRNTEAFF. The CDR3 bases are TGCGCCAGCAGCTCAGTCAGGAACACTGAAGCTTTCTTT.